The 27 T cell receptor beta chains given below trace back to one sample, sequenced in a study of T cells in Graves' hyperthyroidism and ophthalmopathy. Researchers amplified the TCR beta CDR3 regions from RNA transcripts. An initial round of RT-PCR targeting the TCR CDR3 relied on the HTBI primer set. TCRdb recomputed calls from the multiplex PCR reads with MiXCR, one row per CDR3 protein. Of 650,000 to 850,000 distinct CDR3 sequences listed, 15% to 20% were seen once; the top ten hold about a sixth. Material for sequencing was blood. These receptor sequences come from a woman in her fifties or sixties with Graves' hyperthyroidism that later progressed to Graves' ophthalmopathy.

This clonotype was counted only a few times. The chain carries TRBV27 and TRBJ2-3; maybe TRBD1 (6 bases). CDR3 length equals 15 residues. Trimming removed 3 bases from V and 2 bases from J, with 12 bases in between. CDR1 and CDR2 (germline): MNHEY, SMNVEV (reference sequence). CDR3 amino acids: CASSLEDRYTDTQYF. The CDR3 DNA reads TGTGCCAGCAGTTTGGAGGACAGATACACAGATACGCAGTATTTT.

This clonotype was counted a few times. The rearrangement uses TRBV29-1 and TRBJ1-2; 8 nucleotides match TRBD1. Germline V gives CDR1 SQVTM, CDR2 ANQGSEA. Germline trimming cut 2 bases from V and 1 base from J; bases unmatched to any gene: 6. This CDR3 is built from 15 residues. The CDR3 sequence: CSVETGQAINYGYTF. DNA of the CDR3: TGCAGCGTTGAAACGGGACAGGCAATTAACTATGGCTACACCTTC.

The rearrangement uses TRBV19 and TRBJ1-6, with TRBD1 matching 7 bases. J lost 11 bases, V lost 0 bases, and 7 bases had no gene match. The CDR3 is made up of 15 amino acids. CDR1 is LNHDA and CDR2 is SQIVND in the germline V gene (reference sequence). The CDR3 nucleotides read TGTGCCAGTAGTATAGAGCCAGCCAGGGGGACACCCCTCCACTTT. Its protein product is CASSIEPARGTPLHF.

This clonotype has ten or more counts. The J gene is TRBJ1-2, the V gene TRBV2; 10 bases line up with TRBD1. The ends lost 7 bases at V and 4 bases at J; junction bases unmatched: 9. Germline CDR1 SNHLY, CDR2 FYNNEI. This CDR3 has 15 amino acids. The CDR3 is CASTEGDRGSYGYTF. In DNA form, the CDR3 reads TGTGCCAGCACCGAGGGGGACAGGGGAAGCTATGGCTACACCTTC.

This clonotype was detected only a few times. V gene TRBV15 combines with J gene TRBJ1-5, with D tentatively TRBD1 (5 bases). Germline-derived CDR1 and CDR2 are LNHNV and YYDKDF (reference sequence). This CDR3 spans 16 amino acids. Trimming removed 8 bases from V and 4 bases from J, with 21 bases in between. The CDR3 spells CATALGAGMGNQPQHF. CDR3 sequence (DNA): TGTGCCACCGCCCTAGGGGCCGGGATGGGAAATCAGCCCCAGCATTTT.

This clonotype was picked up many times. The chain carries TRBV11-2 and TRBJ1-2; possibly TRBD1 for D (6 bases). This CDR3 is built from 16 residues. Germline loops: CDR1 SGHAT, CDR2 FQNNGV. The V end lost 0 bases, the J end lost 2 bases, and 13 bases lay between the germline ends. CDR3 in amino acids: CASSLDFRTGNYGYTF. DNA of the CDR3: TGTGCCAGCAGCTTAGATTTTCGAACAGGGAACTATGGCTACACCTTC.

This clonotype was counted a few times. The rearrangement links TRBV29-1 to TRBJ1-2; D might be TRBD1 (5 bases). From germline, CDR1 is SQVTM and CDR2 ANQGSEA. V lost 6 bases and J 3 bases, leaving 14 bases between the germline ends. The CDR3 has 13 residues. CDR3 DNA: TGCAGCGTCTCGGGTTCGGGGGACTATGGCTACACCTTC. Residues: CSVSGSGDYGYTF.

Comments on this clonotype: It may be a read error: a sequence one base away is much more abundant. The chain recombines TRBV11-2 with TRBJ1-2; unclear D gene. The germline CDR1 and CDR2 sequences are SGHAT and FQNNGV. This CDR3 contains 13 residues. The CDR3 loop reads CTSSLGSDYGYTF. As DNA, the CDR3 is TGTACCAGCAGCCTGGGGTCGGACTATGGCTACACCTTC.

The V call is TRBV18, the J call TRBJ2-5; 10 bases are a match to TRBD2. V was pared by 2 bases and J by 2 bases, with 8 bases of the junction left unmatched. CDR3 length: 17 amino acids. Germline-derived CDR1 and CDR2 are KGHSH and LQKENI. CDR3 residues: CASSPAASGGLQETQYF. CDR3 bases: TGTGCCAGCTCACCAGCGGCTAGCGGGGGTTTACAAGAGACCCAGTACTTC.

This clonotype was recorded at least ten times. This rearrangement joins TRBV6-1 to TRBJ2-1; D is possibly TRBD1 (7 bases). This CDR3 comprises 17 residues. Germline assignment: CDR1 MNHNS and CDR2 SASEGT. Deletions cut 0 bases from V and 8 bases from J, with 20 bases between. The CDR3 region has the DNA TGTGCCAGCAGTGAAGCGCGGCAGGGGGGCATTGTCGATGAGCAGTTCTTC. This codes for CASSEARQGGIVDEQFF.

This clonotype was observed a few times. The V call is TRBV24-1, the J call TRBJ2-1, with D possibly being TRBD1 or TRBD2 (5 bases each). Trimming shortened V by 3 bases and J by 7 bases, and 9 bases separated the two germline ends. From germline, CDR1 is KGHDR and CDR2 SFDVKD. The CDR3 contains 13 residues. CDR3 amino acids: CATSDEGWNEQFF. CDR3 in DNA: TGTGCCACCAGTGATGAGGGGTGGAATGAGCAGTTCTTC.

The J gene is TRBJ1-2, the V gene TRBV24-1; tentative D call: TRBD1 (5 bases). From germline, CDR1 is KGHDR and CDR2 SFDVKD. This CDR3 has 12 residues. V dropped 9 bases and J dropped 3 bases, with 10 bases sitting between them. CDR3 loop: CATAGTYYGYTF. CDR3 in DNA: TGTGCCACCGCAGGGACGTACTATGGCTACACCTTC.

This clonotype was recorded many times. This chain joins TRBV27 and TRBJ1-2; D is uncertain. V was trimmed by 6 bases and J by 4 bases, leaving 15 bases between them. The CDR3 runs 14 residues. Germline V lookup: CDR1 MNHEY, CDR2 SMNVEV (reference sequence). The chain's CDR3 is CASSLGAAVYGYTF. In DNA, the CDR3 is TGTGCCAGCAGCTTGGGTGCTGCCGTCTATGGCTACACCTTC.

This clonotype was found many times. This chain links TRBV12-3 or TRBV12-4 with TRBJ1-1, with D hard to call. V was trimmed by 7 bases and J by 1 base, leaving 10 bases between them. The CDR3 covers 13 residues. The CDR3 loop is CASTLRGNTEAFF. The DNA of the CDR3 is TGTGCCAGCACCTTGAGAGGGAACACTGAAGCTTTCTTT.

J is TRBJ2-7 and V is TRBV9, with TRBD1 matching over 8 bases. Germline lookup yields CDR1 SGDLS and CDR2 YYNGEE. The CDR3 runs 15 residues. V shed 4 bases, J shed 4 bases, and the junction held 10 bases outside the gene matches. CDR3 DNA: TGTGCCAGCAGCCCTGACGGACAGGGACCGTACGAGCAGTACTTC. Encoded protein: CASSPDGQGPYEQYF.

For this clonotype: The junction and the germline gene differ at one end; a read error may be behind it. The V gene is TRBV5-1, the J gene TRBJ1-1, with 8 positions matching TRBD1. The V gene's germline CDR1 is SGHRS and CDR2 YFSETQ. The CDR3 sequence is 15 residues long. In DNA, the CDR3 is TGCGCCAGCAGCTTGGAGGTCCGGACAGGGACTGGAGCTTTCTTT. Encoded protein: CASSLEVRTGTGAFF.

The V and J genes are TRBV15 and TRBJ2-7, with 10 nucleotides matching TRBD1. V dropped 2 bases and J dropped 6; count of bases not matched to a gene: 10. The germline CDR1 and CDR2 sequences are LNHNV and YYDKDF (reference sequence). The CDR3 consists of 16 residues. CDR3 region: CATSRHPGQGLSEQYF. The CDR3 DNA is TGTGCCACCAGCAGACACCCGGGACAGGGGCTTAGCGAGCAGTACTTC.

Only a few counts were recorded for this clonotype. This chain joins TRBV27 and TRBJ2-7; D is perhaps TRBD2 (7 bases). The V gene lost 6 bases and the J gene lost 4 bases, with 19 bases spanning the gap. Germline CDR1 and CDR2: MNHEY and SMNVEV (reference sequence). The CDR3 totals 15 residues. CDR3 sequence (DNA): TGTGCCAGCAGACCTCAGGGGAGGGAAATATACGAGCAGTACTTC. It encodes CASRPQGREIYEQYF.

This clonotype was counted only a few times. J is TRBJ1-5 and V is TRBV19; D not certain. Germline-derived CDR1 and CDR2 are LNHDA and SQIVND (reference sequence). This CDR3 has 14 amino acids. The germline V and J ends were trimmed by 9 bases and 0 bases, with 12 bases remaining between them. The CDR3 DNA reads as TGTGCCAGCGCCCCGACCGGTAGCAATCAGCCCCAGCATTTT. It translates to CASAPTGSNQPQHF.

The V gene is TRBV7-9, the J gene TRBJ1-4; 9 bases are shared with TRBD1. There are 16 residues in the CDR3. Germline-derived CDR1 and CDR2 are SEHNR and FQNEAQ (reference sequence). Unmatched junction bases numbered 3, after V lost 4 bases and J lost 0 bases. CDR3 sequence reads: CASSSRQGATNEKLFF. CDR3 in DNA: TGTGCCAGCAGCTCCCGACAGGGGGCAACTAATGAAAAACTGTTTTTT.

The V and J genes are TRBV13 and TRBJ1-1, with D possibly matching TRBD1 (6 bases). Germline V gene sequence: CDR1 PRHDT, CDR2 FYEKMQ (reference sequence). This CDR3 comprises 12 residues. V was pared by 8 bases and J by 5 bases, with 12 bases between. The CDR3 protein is CASFGGGTEAFF. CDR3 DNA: TGTGCCAGCTTCGGAGGGGGGACTGAAGCTTTCTTT.

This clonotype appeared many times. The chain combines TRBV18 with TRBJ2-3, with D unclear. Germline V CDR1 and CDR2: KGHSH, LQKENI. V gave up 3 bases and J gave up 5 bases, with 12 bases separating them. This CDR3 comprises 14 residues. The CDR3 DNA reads TGTGCCAGCTCACCCGGGCCGCAGGTAGATACGCAGTATTTT. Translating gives CASSPGPQVDTQYF.

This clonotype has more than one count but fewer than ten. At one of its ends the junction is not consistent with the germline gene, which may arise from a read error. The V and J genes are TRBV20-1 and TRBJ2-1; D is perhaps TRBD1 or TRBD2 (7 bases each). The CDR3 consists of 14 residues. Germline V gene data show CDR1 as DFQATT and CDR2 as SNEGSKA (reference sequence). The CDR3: CSAHRGGDLNGQFF. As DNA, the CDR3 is TGCAGTGCCCACAGGGGAGGGGATTTGAATGGGCAGTTCTTC.

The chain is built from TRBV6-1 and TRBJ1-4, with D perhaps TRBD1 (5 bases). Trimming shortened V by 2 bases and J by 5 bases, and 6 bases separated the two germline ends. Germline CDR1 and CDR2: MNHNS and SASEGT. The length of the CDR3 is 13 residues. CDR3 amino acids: CASSENRNEKLFF. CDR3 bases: TGTGCCAGCAGTGAAAACAGGAATGAAAAACTGTTTTTT.

The CDR3 here is CATSRREYGYTF. The CDR3 coding sequence is TGTGCCACCAGCAGGAGGGAGTATGGCTACACCTTC. The V call is TRBV15, the J call TRBJ1-2, with D uncertain. Per the germline V gene, CDR1 is LNHNV and CDR2 is YYDKDF (reference sequence). CDR3 length: 12 residues. With 3 bases removed from V and 5 bases from J, the gap between germline ends came to 7 bases.

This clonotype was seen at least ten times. The DNA for the CDR3 is TGTGCCAGCAGCCAGGTCTTGGGGGGCGCATACGAGCAGTACTTC. Protein product: CASSQVLGGAYEQYF. The chain couples TRBV7-9 to TRBJ2-7, with D tentatively TRBD1 or TRBD2 (6 bases each). Per germline, CDR1 SEHNR and CDR2 FQNEAQ (reference sequence). The length of the CDR3 is 15 residues. Deletions cut 5 bases from V and 4 bases from J, with 18 bases between. Full variable domain (missing parts from reference TRBV7-9 and TRBJ2-7): DTGVSQNPRHKITKRGQNVTFRCDPISEHNRLYWYRQTLGQGPEFLTYFQNEAQLEKSRLLSDRFSAERPKGSFSTLEIQRTEQGDSAMYLCASSQVLGGAYEQYFGPGTRLTVT.

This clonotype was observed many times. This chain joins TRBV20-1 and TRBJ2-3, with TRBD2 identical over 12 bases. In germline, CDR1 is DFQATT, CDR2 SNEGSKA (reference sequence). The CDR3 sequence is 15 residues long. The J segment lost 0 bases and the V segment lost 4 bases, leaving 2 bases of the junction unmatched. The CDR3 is CSAIGLAGSTDTQYF. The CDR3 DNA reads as TGCAGTGCTATCGGACTAGCGGGGAGCACAGATACGCAGTATTTT.